Listed here are 4 T cell receptor beta chains from one sample, sequenced in a study of beta chain features in type 1 diabetes. Study-wide results and caveats: TCRB CDR3 length was moderately but significantly reduced in all four CD4+ subsets of Type 1 diabetes patients.

As every portion of the isolated RNA was reverse transcribed, the sequencing read expressed TCRB transcripts. Profiling relied on immunoSEQ multiplex PCR, and the TCRdb table lists in-frame clones only, not all of them. The sample lists under 300,000 clones, approximately 11% occurring once. For these receptors, no antigen is known. What was sequenced was naive CD4+ T cells from blood. The receptors originated from a man younger than 40 with type 1 diabetes.

This clone has more than one count but fewer than ten. This chain uses TRBV28 with TRBJ2-5, with a tentative D call TRBD1 (5 bases). Germline CDR1 is MDHEN and CDR2 is SYDVKM. This CDR3 contains 12 residues. V lost 5 bases, J lost 3 bases, and 7 bases lay in between. The CDR3: CASSVTEETQYF. The CDR3 DNA is TGTGCCAGCAGTGTGACAGAAGAGACCCAGTACTTC.

This clone was seen more than once but under ten times. This chain connects TRBV6-5 to TRBJ1-6; 8 bases agree with TRBD1. The trim removed 6 bases at V and 10 bases at J, leaving 5 bases unmatched. Germline V gene data show CDR1 as MNHEY and CDR2 as SVGAGI. The CDR3 totals 13 residues. In DNA, the CDR3 is TGTGCCAGCAGCCGACAGGGGTGGTCACCCCTCCACTTT. This codes for CASSRQGWSPLHF.

The chain links TRBV2 to TRBJ2-5, with 7 bases fitting TRBD1. The CDR3 is made up of 12 amino acids. Per the germline V gene, CDR1 is SNHLY and CDR2 is FYNNEI. With 9 bases clipped from V and 4 bases from J, the junction kept 5 bases outside the gene matches. This chain's CDR3 is CASSTGPETQYF. The CDR3 region has the DNA TGTGCCAGTTCGACAGGGCCAGAGACCCAGTACTTC.

In its sample, this clone was seen a few times. This chain connects TRBV4-3 to TRBJ2-1; TRBD2 matches 11 bases. The CDR3 loop spans 17 amino acids. Germline V CDR1 and CDR2: LGHNA, YSLEER. V lost 1 base to trimming and J lost 8 bases; unmatched junction nucleotides: 10. The CDR3 sequence is CASSQAPSIAGGDEQFF. In DNA, the CDR3 is TGCGCCAGCAGCCAAGCCCCTTCGATAGCGGGGGGGGATGAGCAGTTCTTC.